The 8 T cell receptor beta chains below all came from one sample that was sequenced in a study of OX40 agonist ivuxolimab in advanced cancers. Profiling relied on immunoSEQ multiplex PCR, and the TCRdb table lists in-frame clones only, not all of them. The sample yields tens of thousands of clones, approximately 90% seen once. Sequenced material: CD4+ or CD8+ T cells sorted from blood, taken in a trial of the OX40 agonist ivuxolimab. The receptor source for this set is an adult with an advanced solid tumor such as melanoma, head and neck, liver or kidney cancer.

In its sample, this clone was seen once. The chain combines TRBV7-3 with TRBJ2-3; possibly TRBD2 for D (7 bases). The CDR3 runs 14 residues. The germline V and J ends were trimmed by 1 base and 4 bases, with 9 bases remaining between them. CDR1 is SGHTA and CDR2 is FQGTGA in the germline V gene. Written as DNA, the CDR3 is TGTGCCAGCAGCTTAAGCGGGGGCCCAGATACGCAGTATTTT. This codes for CASSLSGGPDTQYF.

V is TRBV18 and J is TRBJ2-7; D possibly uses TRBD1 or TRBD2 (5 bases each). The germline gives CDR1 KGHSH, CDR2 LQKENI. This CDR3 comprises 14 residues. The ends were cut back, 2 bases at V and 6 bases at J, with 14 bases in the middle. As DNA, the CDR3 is TGTGCCAGCTCACCAATGAGGGGATCCATCGAGCAGTACTTC. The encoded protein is CASSPMRGSIEQYF.

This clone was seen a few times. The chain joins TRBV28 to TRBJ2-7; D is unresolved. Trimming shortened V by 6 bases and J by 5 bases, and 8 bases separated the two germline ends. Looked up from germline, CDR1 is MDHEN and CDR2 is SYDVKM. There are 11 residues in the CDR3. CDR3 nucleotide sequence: TGTGCCAGCAGCACAGAGGACGAGCAGTACTTC. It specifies CASSTEDEQYF.

For the CDR3, the DNA is TGTGCCAGCAGCTCTCAGGCGTACCAAGAGACCCAGTACTTC. It yields the protein CASSSQAYQETQYF. V gene TRBV7-2 combines with J gene TRBJ2-5; no reliable D call. The V end lost 4 bases, the J end lost 0 bases, and 9 bases lay between the germline ends. The CDR3 has 14 residues. Germline lookup yields CDR1 SGHTA and CDR2 FQGNSA.

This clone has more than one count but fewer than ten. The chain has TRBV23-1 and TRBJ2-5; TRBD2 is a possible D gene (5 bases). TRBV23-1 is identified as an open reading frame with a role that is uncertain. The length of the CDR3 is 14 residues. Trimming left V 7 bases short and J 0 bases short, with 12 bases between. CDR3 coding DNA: TGCGCCAGCAACTTACCGGGAAACCAAGAGACCCAGTACTTC. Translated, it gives CASNLPGNQETQYF.

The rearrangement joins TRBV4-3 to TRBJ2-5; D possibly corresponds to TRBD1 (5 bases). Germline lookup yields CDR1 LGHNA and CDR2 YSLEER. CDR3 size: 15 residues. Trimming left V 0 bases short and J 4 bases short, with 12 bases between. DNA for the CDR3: TGCGCCAGCAGCCAAGAGCAGGGATCGGGAGAGACCCAGTACTTC. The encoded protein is CASSQEQGSGETQYF.

CDR3 sequence: CASSLGPGAYEQYF. The CDR3 bases are TGTGCCAGCAGCTTGGGTCCAGGGGCCTACGAGCAGTACTTC. The V gene is TRBV5-6, the J gene TRBJ2-7, with D possibly TRBD1 on 6 matching bases. Germline CDR1 and CDR2: SGHDT and YYEEEE. Trimming stripped 0 bases from V and 2 bases from J, with 9 bases between. This CDR3 is built from 14 residues.

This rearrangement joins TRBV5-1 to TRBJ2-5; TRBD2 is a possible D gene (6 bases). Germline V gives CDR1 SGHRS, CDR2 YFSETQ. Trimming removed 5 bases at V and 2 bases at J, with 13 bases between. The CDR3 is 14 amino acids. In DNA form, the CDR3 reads TGCGCCAGCAGACTTGTTGCGGGACAAGAGACCCAGTACTTC. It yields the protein CASRLVAGQETQYF.